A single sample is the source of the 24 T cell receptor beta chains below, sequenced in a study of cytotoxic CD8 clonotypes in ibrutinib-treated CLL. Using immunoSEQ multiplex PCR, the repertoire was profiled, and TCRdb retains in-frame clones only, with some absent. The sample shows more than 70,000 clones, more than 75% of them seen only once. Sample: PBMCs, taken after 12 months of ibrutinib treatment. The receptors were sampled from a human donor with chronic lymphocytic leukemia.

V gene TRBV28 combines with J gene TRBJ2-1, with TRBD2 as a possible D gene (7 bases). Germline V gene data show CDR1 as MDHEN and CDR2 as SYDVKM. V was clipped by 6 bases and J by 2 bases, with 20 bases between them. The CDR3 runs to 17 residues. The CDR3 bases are TGTGCCAGCAGCCCCCTGGGGGTGGGGGGGCCCTACAATGAGCAGTTCTTC. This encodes CASSPLGVGGPYNEQFF.

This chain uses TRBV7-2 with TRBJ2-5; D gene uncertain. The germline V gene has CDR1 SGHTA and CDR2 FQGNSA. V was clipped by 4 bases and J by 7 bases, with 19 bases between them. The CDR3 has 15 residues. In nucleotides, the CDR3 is TGTGCCAGCAGCTCATCCGTAGGGCCTGGGCGGACCCAGTACTTC. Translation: CASSSSVGPGRTQYF.

As DNA, the CDR3 is TGCGCCAGCAGCCAACAAGACGGGGTAATTTCACCCCTCCACTTT. This sequence encodes CASSQQDGVISPLHF. The rearrangement links TRBV4-1 to TRBJ1-6; D is unclear. The V gene's germline CDR1 is MGHRA and CDR2 YSYEKL. The CDR3 sequence is 15 residues long. Trimming removed 2 bases at V and 9 bases at J, with 14 bases between.

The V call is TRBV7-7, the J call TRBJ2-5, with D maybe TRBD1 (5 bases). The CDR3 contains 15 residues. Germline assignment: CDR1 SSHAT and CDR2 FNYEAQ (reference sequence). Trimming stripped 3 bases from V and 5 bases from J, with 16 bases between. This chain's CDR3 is CASSLGPSEWETQYF. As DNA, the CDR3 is TGTGCCAGCAGCTTGGGGCCCTCGGAGTGGGAGACCCAGTACTTC.

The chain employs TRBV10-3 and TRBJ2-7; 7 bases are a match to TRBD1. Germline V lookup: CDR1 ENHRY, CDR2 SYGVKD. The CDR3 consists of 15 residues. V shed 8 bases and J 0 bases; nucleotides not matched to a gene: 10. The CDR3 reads CAIARTGTVSYEQYF. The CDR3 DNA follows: TGTGCCATCGCCCGGACCGGGACAGTCTCCTACGAGCAGTACTTC.

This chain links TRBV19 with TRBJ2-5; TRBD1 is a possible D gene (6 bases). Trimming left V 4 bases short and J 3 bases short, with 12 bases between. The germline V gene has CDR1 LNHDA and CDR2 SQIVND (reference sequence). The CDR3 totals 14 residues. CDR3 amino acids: CASSTQGLEETQYF. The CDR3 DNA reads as TGTGCCAGTAGTACCCAGGGGTTGGAAGAGACCCAGTACTTC.

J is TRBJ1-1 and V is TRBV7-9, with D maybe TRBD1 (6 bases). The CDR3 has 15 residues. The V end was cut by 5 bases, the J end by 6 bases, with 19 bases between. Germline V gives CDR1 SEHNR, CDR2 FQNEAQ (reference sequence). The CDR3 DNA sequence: TGTGCCAGCAGCGGAAGGGACACCCCGGGCGCTGAAGCTTTCTTT. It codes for CASSGRDTPGAEAFF. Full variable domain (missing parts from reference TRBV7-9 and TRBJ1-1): DTGVSQNPRHKITKRGQNVTFRCDPISEHNRLYWYRQTLGQGPEFLTYFQNEAQLEKSRLLSDRFSAERPKGSFSTLEIQRTEQGDSAMYLCASSGRDTPGAEAFFGQGTRLTVV.

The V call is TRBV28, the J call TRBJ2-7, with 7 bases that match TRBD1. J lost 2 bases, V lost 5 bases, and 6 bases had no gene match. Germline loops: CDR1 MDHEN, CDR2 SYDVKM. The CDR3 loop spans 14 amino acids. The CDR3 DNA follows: TGTGCCAGCAGTCGACCGGACAGGCCCTACGAGCAGTACTTC. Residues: CASSRPDRPYEQYF.

The CDR3 sequence: CATSIYRGLGGYTF. The CDR3 bases are TGTGCCACCAGCATCTACAGGGGGCTCGGTGGCTACACCTTC. V is TRBV15 and J is TRBJ1-2, with 9 nucleotides matching TRBD1. Trimming took 4 bases from V and 7 from J; bases not matched to a gene: 7. This CDR3 region has 14 residues. Germline V gene lookup returns CDR1 LNHNV and CDR2 YYDKDF (reference sequence).

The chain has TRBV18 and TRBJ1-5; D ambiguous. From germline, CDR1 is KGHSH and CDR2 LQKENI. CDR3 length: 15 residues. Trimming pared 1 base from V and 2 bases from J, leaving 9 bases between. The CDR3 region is CASSPRGEGNQPQHF. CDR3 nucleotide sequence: TGTGCCAGCTCACCACGGGGTGAAGGCAATCAGCCCCAGCATTTT.

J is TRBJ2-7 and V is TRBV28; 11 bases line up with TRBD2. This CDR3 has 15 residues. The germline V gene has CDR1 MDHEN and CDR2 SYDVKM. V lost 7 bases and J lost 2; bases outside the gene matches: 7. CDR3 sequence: CASKLAGEAPYEQYF. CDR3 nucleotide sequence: TGTGCCAGCAAACTAGCGGGAGAGGCCCCCTACGAGCAGTACTTC.

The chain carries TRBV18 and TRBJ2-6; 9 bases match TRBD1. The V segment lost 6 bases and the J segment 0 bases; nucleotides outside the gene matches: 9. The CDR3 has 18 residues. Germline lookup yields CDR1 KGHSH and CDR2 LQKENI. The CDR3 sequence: CASSHRQGGPSGANVLTF. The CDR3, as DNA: TGTGCCAGCTCGCATCGACAGGGGGGGCCCTCTGGGGCCAACGTCCTGACTTTC.

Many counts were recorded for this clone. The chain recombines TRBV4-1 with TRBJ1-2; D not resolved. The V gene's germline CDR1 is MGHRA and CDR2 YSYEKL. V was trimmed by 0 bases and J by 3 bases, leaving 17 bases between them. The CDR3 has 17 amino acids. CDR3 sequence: CASSQEGGRAEDYGYTF. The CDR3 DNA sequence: TGCGCCAGCAGCCAAGAGGGTGGAAGGGCCGAGGACTATGGCTACACCTTC.

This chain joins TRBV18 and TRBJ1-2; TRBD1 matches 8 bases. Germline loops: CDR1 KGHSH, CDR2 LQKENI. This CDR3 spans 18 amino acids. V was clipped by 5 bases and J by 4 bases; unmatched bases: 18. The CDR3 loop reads CASSGPQGAAGPPYGYTF. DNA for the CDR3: TGTGCCAGCTCAGGTCCTCAGGGGGCGGCGGGTCCGCCCTATGGCTACACCTTC.

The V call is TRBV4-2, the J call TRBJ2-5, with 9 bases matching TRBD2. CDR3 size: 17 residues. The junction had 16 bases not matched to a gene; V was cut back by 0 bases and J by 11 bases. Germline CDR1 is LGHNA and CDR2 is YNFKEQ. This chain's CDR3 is CASSQDLGASGTDPQYF. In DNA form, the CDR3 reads TGTGCCAGCAGCCAAGACCTAGGGGCTAGCGGGACCGACCCTCAGTACTTC.

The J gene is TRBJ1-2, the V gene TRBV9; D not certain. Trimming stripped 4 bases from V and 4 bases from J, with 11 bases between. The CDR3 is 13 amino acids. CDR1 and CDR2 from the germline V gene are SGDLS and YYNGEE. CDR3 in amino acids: CASSPRVGYGYTF. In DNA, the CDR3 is TGTGCCAGCAGCCCCCGGGTGGGCTATGGCTACACCTTC. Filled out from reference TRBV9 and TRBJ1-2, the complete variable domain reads DSGVTQTPKHLITATGQRVTLRCSPRSGDLSVYWYQQSLDQGLQFLIQYYNGEERAKGNILERFSAQQFPDLHSELNLSSLELGDSALYFCASSPRVGYGYTFGSGTRLTVV.

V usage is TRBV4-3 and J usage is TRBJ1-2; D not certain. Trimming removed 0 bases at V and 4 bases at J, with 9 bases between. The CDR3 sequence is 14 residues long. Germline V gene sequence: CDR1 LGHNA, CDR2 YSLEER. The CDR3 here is CASSQDGQVYGYTF. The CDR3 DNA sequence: TGCGCCAGCAGCCAAGATGGGCAGGTCTATGGCTACACCTTC.

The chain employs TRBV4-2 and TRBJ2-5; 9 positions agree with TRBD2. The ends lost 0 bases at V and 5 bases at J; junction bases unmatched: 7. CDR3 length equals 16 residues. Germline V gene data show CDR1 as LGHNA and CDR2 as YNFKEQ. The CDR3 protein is CASSQDGAGGVETQYF. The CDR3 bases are TGTGCCAGCAGCCAAGATGGAGCGGGAGGCGTCGAGACCCAGTACTTC.

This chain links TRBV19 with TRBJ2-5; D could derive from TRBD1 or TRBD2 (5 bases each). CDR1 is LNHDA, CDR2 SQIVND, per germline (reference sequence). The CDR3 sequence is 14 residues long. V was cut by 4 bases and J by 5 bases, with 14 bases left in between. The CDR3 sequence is CASSRGLRGETQYF. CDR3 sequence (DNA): TGTGCCAGTAGTAGGGGCTTAAGAGGGGAGACCCAGTACTTC.

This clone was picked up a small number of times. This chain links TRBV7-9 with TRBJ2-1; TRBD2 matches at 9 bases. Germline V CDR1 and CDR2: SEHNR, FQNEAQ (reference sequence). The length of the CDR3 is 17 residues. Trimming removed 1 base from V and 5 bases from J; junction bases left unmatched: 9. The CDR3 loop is CASSLGLAGPNHNEQFF. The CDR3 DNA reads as TGTGCCAGCAGCTTAGGGCTAGCGGGACCAAACCACAATGAGCAGTTCTTC.

This CDR3 reads CASSLFWGEAFF. The CDR3 nucleotides are TGTGCCAGCAGCTTGTTTTGGGGTGAAGCTTTCTTT. This chain links TRBV5-6 with TRBJ1-1; D gene ambiguous. The germline gives CDR1 SGHDT, CDR2 YYEEEE. Trimming removed 1 base at V and 7 bases at J, with 8 bases between. The CDR3 extends over 12 amino acids.

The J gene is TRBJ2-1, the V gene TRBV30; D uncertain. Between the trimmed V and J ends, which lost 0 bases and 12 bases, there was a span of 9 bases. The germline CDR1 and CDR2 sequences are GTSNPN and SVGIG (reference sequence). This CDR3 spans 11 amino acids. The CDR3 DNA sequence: TGTGCCTGGAGTGTATGGGCCGGGCAGTTCTTC. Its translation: CAWSVWAGQFF.

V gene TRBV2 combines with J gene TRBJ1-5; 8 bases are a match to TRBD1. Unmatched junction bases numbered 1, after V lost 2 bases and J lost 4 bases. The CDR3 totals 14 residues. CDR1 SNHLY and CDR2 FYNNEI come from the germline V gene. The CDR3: CASSERTGNQPQHF. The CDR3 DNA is TGTGCCAGCAGTGAAAGGACAGGGAATCAGCCCCAGCATTTT. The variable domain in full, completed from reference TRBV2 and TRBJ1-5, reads EPEVTQTPSHQVTQMGQEVILRCVPISNHLYFYWYRQILGQKVEFLVSFYNNEISEKSEIFDDQFSVERPDGSNFTLKIRSTKLEDSAMYFCASSERTGNQPQHFGDGTRLSIL.

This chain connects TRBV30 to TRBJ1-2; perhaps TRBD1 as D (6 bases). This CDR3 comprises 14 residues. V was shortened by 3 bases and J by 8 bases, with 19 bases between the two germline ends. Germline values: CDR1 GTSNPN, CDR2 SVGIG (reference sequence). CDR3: CAWSPGSLGAGYTF. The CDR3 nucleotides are TGTGCCTGGAGCCCCGGGTCGTTGGGGGCCGGCTACACCTTC. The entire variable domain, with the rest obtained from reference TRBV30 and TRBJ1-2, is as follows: SQTIHQWPATLVQPVGSPLSLECTVEGTSNPNLYWYRQAAGRGLQLLFYSVGIGQISSEVPQNLSASRPQDRQFILSSKKLLLSDSGFYLCAWSPGSLGAGYTFGSGTRLTVV.